This TCR beta chain is drawn from a study of CD8+ T cells in alopecia areata. Findings and limits, study-wide: Across lesional scalp, and particularly alopecia totalis/universalis, clonality surpassed that of normal scalp.

A remark on this clone: Its antigen is currently unknown.

Peripheral blood, together with lesional scalp punch biopsies, was collected from alopecia areata patients. The authors sorted CD4+ and CD8+ T cells from PBMCs. CDR3 size: 17 residues. The V and J ends lost 1 base and 4 bases, in that order; junction bases with no gene match: 6. CDR1 is MGHRA, CDR2 YSYEKL, per germline. cDNA reverse transcribed from extracted RNA served as the sequencing template. Generated by immunoSEQ multiplex PCR, the TCRdb table keeps only in-frame clones and is missing some. Of 150,000 or so clones in the sample, around 86% were seen once. Sequenced material: CD8+ T cells sorted from blood, taken at week 0. The chain joins TRBV4-1 to TRBJ2-1; TRBD2 aligns across 11 bases. The receptor was isolated from a human donor with alopecia areata. CDR3 loop: CASSQAGGLAGYNEQFF. The DNA of the CDR3 is TGCGCCAGCAGCCAAGCGGGAGGACTAGCGGGTTACAATGAGCAGTTCTTC.